The next 29 T cell receptor beta chains were all read from a single sample in a study of beta chain features in type 1 diabetes. Study findings and constraints: A moderate, significant TCRB CDR3 shortening appeared in type 1 diabetes across four CD4+ subsets.

Of the isolated RNA, all was reverse transcribed, and so the sequenced material was expressed TCRB transcripts. Produced via immunoSEQ multiplex PCR; TCRdb's table is partial and in-frame only. Of more than 250,000 clones in the sample, around 24% were seen once. These receptors' antigens are unknown. Sequences were obtained from naive CD4+ T cells from blood. Receptor source: a woman between 25 and 40 years old with type 1 diabetes.

The V gene is TRBV6-5, the J gene TRBJ2-5; D is perhaps TRBD2 (6 bases). Germline V gene data show CDR1 as MNHEY and CDR2 as SVGAGI. V was trimmed by 6 bases and J by 3 bases, leaving 14 bases between them. The length of the CDR3 is 14 residues. CDR3 sequence reads: CASRRRLVEETQYF. In nucleotides, the CDR3 is TGTGCCAGCAGACGTCGACTAGTAGAAGAGACCCAGTACTTC.

This clone has just a few counts. The CDR3 DNA sequence: TGTGCCAGCAGCCGGACCGACAGCCTTCTTTACAATGAGCAGTTCTTC. This sequence encodes CASSRTDSLLYNEQFF. The chain is built from TRBV4-2 and TRBJ2-1; perhaps TRBD1 as D (5 bases). V gave up 4 bases and J gave up 4 bases, with 17 bases separating them. Germline CDR1 reads LGHNA; CDR2 reads YNFKEQ. The CDR3 length is 16 residues.

The J gene is TRBJ1-4, the V gene TRBV19; TRBD1 matches at 8 bases. V dropped 4 bases and J dropped 5; count of bases not matched to a gene: 3. This CDR3 spans 14 amino acids. Germline V gene lookup returns CDR1 LNHDA and CDR2 SQIVND (reference sequence). CDR3 residues: CASSTRGRNEKLFF. The CDR3 DNA follows: TGTGCCAGTAGTACCAGGGGGCGAAATGAAAAACTGTTTTTT.

In DNA form, the CDR3 reads TGTGCCAGCAGTCGGCCGGGACAGGGATCACAGCAGTATTTT. Protein sequence: CASSRPGQGSQQYF. The chain combines TRBV7-8 with TRBJ2-3; 9 bases map to TRBD1. The germline gives CDR1 SGHVS, CDR2 FQNEAQ. V lost 6 bases, J lost 11 bases, and 12 bases stayed unmatched. There are 14 residues in the CDR3.

This clone turned up a few times. The chain combines TRBV30 with TRBJ2-1, with 13 bases that match TRBD2. V lost 1 base and J lost 3; bases outside the gene matches: 3. The CDR3 sequence is 16 residues long. Germline CDR1 is GTSNPN and CDR2 is SVGIG (reference sequence). In DNA, the CDR3 is TGTGCCTGGAGTGGGACTAGCGGGAGTTTCTACAATGAGCAGTTCTTC. Amino acids: CAWSGTSGSFYNEQFF. The full variable domain, rest sourced from reference TRBV30 and TRBJ2-1, is SQTIHQWPATLVQPVGSPLSLECTVEGTSNPNLYWYRQAAGRGLQLLFYSVGIGQISSEVPQNLSASRPQDRQFILSSKKLLLSDSGFYLCAWSGTSGSFYNEQFFGPGTRLTVL.

V and J are TRBV29-1 and TRBJ1-1, with D unclear. CDR3 length equals 13 residues. Germline loops: CDR1 SQVTM, CDR2 ANQGSEA. Trimming removed 2 bases from V and 4 bases from J, with 11 bases in between. The CDR3 DNA reads as TGCAGCGTTGAAAGAGAGCTCTCCACTGAAGCTTTCTTT. This gives the protein CSVERELSTEAFF.

The rearrangement joins TRBV6-5 to TRBJ2-7, with TRBD1 matching over 10 bases. The CDR3 loop spans 16 amino acids. Trimming cost V 0 bases and J 5 bases; bases outside gene matches: 7. Germline CDR1 reads MNHEY; CDR2 reads SVGAGI. This CDR3 reads CASSYSTGTGVDEQYF. CDR3 nucleotides: TGTGCCAGCAGTTACTCGACGGGGACAGGGGTAGACGAGCAGTACTTC.

The chain joins TRBV30 to TRBJ2-2, with TRBD1 matching 9 bases. The CDR3 runs to 14 residues. V was clipped by 5 bases and J by 3 bases; unmatched bases: 4. Germline V gene data show CDR1 as GTSNPN and CDR2 as SVGIG (reference sequence). CDR3 sequence reads: CAWVDRGDTGELFF. The CDR3 region has the DNA TGTGCCTGGGTTGACAGGGGGGACACCGGGGAGCTGTTTTTT.

This clone was seen more than once but under ten times. The chain employs TRBV30 and TRBJ1-1; D is perhaps TRBD1 (6 bases). Germline V lookup: CDR1 GTSNPN, CDR2 SVGIG (reference sequence). The CDR3 extends over 13 amino acids. V shed 4 bases and J shed 4 bases, with 13 bases lying between them. The CDR3 region is CAWITGWVTEAFF. In DNA, the CDR3 is TGTGCCTGGATAACAGGGTGGGTCACTGAAGCTTTCTTT.

The V and J genes are TRBV30 and TRBJ2-5, with D possibly TRBD1 on 5 matching bases. This CDR3 contains 13 residues. V was shortened by 2 bases and J by 7 bases, with 14 bases between the two germline ends. Germline V gene sequence: CDR1 GTSNPN, CDR2 SVGIG (reference sequence). The CDR3 sequence: CAWSLQGSVTQYF. CDR3 bases: TGTGCCTGGAGTCTTCAGGGAAGTGTGACCCAGTACTTC.

The J gene is TRBJ1-1, the V gene TRBV30; no reliable D call. The CDR3 is 12 residues long. With 7 bases removed from V and 0 bases from J, the gap between germline ends came to 9 bases. The germline CDR1 and CDR2 sequences are GTSNPN and SVGIG (reference sequence). CDR3 sequence reads: CASRLLNTEAFF. The CDR3 DNA is TGTGCCTCGAGACTCCTGAACACTGAAGCTTTCTTT.

This rearrangement joins TRBV29-1 to TRBJ2-7, with 14 bases lining up with TRBD2. Trimming at V came to 6 bases and at J to 3 bases, leaving 4 bases not matched to a gene. The CDR3 consists of 14 residues. The germline gives CDR1 SQVTM, CDR2 ANQGSEA. CDR3 nucleotide sequence: TGCAGCGTCCCCGGGACTAGCGGGAGCTACGAGCAGTACTTC. This encodes CSVPGTSGSYEQYF.

This clone turned up a few times. V and J are TRBV27 and TRBJ1-2; D is ambiguous. The CDR3 has 15 residues. The V end lost 0 bases, the J end lost 1 base, and 9 bases lay between the germline ends. Germline V CDR1 and CDR2: MNHEY, SMNVEV (reference sequence). The CDR3 DNA is TGTGCCAGCAGTTTATCGACGGGGATTAACTATGGCTACACCTTC. Protein: CASSLSTGINYGYTF.

The chain has TRBV18 and TRBJ2-3; no firm D call. With 0 bases removed from V and 0 bases from J, the gap between germline ends came to 13 bases. The CDR3 is 17 residues long. Germline assignment: CDR1 KGHSH and CDR2 LQKENI. CDR3 in amino acids: CASSPPSLATSTDTQYF. CDR3 sequence (DNA): TGTGCCAGCTCACCACCGTCTCTTGCGACAAGCACAGATACGCAGTATTTT.

In its sample, this clone was seen a few times. This chain connects TRBV15 to TRBJ2-7, with TRBD1 identical over 12 bases. This CDR3 has 15 residues. The V gene's germline CDR1 is LNHNV and CDR2 YYDKDF (reference sequence). V lost 1 base and J lost 5; bases outside the gene matches: 3. The CDR3 bases are TGTGCCACCAGCAGAGGGGACAGGGGGCTTGACGAGCAGTACTTC. Its protein is CATSRGDRGLDEQYF. The complete variable domain, with remaining parts taken from reference TRBV15 and TRBJ2-7, reads DAMVIQNPRYQVTQFGKPVTLSCSQTLNHNVMYWYQQKSSQAPKLLFHYYDKDFNNEADTPDNFQSRRPNTSFCFLDIRSPGLGDTAMYLCATSRGDRGLDEQYFGPGTRLTVT.

This clone appeared a few times. The V call is TRBV6-5, the J call TRBJ2-1; D possibly corresponds to TRBD2 (5 bases). V was pared by 5 bases and J by 6 bases, with 5 bases between. The CDR3 loop spans 11 amino acids. Germline V gives CDR1 MNHEY, CDR2 SVGAGI. The CDR3 sequence is CASSEGNEQFF. The CDR3 DNA reads TGTGCCAGCAGTGAGGGCAATGAGCAGTTCTTC.

Details on this clone: This CDR3 is also generated by other DNA sequences in the sample. The chain has TRBV9 and TRBJ2-3, with D unresolved. Germline-derived CDR1 and CDR2 are SGDLS and YYNGEE. Trimming stripped 2 bases from V and 0 bases from J, with 7 bases between. The CDR3 loop spans 14 amino acids. CDR3 amino acids: CASSVSGSTDTQYF. CDR3 DNA sequence: TGTGCCAGCAGCGTTTCAGGTAGCACAGATACGCAGTATTTT.

J is TRBJ2-5 and V is TRBV7-3, with 9 bases fitting TRBD1. Germline V gene sequence: CDR1 SGHTA, CDR2 FQGTGA. The CDR3 has 14 amino acids. V lost 6 bases and J lost 5; bases outside the gene matches: 7. CDR3 nucleotide sequence: TGTGCCAGCAGTTATACAGGGGGCCGGGAGACCCAGTACTTC. Its translation is CASSYTGGRETQYF. The entire variable domain, with the rest obtained from reference TRBV7-3 and TRBJ2-5, is as follows: GAGVSQTPSNKVTEKGKYVELRCDPISGHTALYWYRQSLGQGPEFLIYFQGTGAADDSGLPNDRFFAVRPEGSVSTLKIQRTERGDSAVYLCASSYTGGRETQYFGPGTRLLVL.

In this sample, this clone turned up a few times. The chain links TRBV9 to TRBJ1-4; tentative D call: TRBD1 (5 bases). Germline CDR1 and CDR2: SGDLS and YYNGEE. This CDR3 comprises 15 residues. V dropped 0 bases and J dropped 4 bases, with 10 bases sitting between them. CDR3 sequence reads: CASSVGSGFNEKLFF. The CDR3 DNA follows: TGTGCCAGCAGCGTAGGATCAGGGTTTAATGAAAAACTGTTTTTT.

Worth noting for this clone: This sample includes further DNA sequences coding for the same CDR3. The chain employs TRBV30 and TRBJ2-7; a weak D match, TRBD1 (6 bases). From germline, CDR1 is GTSNPN and CDR2 SVGIG (reference sequence). Trimming stripped 5 bases from V and 2 bases from J, with 10 bases between. The CDR3 spans 12 residues. CDR3 loop: CAWATGPYEQYF. CDR3 DNA: TGTGCCTGGGCGACAGGTCCCTACGAGCAGTACTTC.

This chain connects TRBV2 to TRBJ1-5; 12 bases are shared with TRBD1. Germline-derived CDR1 and CDR2 are SNHLY and FYNNEI. Trimming removed 5 bases from V and 7 bases from J; junction bases left unmatched: 6. CDR3 length equals 15 residues. For the CDR3, the DNA is TGTGCCAGCAGTCGGGGACAGGGGGCAGGACAGCCCCAGCATTTT. Protein sequence: CASSRGQGAGQPQHF.

The table lists this clone with a few counts. The CDR3 region is CASSFVAASYNEQFF. The CDR3, as DNA: TGCGCCAGCAGCTTCGTAGCGGCGAGCTACAATGAGCAGTTCTTC. This chain connects TRBV5-1 to TRBJ2-1; maybe TRBD2 (6 bases). CDR1 and CDR2 (germline): SGHRS, YFSETQ. This CDR3 comprises 15 residues. Trimming shortened V by 2 bases and J by 3 bases, and 12 bases separated the two germline ends.

The chain joins TRBV7-9 to TRBJ1-5; 7 bases fit TRBD1. The CDR3 consists of 13 residues. Germline trimming cut 5 bases from V and 2 bases from J; bases unmatched to any gene: 0. The germline gives CDR1 SEHNR, CDR2 FQNEAQ (reference sequence). The CDR3 nucleotides read TGTGCCAGCAGCGGACAGGGCAATCAGCCCCAGCATTTT. This codes for CASSGQGNQPQHF.

This clone was picked up a small number of times. This rearrangement joins TRBV23-1 to TRBJ2-2, with 7 bases identical to TRBD2. TRBV23-1 is known as an ORF, though its function is uncertain. The length of the CDR3 is 16 residues. Trimming cost V 5 bases and J 3 bases; bases outside gene matches: 9. The CDR3 DNA reads TGCGCCAGCAGTTGGGGGGAGGGCCATTACACCGGGGAGCTGTTTTTT. Its protein product is CASSWGEGHYTGELFF.

The table lists this clone with a few counts. V is TRBV29-1 and J is TRBJ2-3, with a possible D match to TRBD1 (5 bases). In germline, CDR1 is SQVTM, CDR2 ANQGSEA. There are 12 residues in the CDR3. V was clipped by 4 bases and J by 3 bases, with 8 bases between them. CDR3 DNA sequence: TGCAGCGTTGTAACAGGAACAGATACGCAGTATTTT. Translated: CSVVTGTDTQYF.

The chain has TRBV18 and TRBJ2-7, with D maybe TRBD1 (6 bases). CDR1 is KGHSH and CDR2 is LQKENI in the germline V gene. This CDR3 contains 14 residues. Between the trimmed V and J ends, which lost 3 bases and 3 bases, there was a span of 12 bases. CDR3 nucleotide sequence: TGTGCCAGCTCACCGACAGGAGATGGCTACGAGCAGTACTTC. Amino acid sequence: CASSPTGDGYEQYF.

The chain links TRBV2 to TRBJ1-1, with 9 bases that match TRBD1. V lost 6 bases to trimming and J lost 1 base; unmatched junction nucleotides: 9. CDR1 SNHLY and CDR2 FYNNEI come from the germline V gene. The CDR3 sequence is 16 residues long. CDR3 bases: TGTGCCAGCAGCACCGGGACAGGGCACTCGAACACTGAAGCTTTCTTT. This sequence encodes CASSTGTGHSNTEAFF.

The CDR3 region is CASSSPDRVLRFGEQYF. CDR3 bases: TGCGCCAGCAGTTCACCCGACAGGGTCCTAAGGTTTGGCGAGCAGTACTTC. The chain couples TRBV23-1 to TRBJ2-7; 7 nucleotides match TRBD1. TRBV23-1 is sorted into the ORF group, with uncertain function. V dropped 5 bases and J dropped 6; count of bases not matched to a gene: 19. The CDR3 contains 17 residues.

The V gene is TRBV9, the J gene TRBJ1-2; D perhaps matches TRBD1 (6 bases). This CDR3 comprises 14 residues. Looked up from germline, CDR1 is SGDLS and CDR2 is YYNGEE. V was pared by 0 bases and J by 8 bases, with 14 bases between. The DNA of the CDR3 is TGTGCCAGCAGCGTAGGAGGGGGACCCGCAGGCTACACCTTC. As protein: CASSVGGGPAGYTF.